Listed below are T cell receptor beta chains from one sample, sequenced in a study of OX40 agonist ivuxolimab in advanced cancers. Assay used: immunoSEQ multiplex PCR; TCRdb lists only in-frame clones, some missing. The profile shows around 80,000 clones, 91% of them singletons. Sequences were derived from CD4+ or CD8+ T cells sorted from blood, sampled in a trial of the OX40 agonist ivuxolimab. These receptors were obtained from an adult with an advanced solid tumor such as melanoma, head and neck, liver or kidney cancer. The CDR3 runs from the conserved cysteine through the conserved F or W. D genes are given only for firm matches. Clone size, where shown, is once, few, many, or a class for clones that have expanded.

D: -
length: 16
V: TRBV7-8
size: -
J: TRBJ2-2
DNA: TGTGCCAGCAGCTTAGTTGGGTCTGCTAACACCGGGGAGCTGTTTTTT
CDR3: CASSLVGSANTGELFF

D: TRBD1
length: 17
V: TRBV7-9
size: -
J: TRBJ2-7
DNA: TGTGCCAGCAGCTTCAGAAGGGTTGGACAGGGCTTAGGCGAGCAGTACTTC
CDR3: CASSFRRVGQGLGEQYF

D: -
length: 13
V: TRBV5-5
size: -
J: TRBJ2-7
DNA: TGTGCCAGCAGCTTTTTCAAGGGAAACGAGCAGTACTTC
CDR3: CASSFFKGNEQYF

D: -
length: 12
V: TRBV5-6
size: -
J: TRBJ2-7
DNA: TGTGCCAGCAGCCCGGGGACCAACGAGCAGTACTTC
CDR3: CASSPGTNEQYF

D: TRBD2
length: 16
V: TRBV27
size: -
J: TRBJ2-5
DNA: TGTGCCAGCAGCCCGTCCGGTAGCGGGAGAGGGAAGACCCAGTACTTC
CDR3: CASSPSGSGRGKTQYF

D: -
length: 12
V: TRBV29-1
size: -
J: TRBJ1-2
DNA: TGCAGCGTGTCGGACGAAGGCTATGGCTACACCTTC
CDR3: CSVSDEGYGYTF

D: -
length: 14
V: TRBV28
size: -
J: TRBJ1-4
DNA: TGTGCCAGCAGTCCCCCATCAACTAATGAAAAACTGTTTTTT
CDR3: CASSPPSTNEKLFF

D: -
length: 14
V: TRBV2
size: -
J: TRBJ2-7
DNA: TGTGCCAGCTTTAAAGGGGACAACTCCTACGAGCAGTACTTC
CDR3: CASFKGDNSYEQYF

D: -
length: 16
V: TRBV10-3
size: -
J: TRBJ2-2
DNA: TGTGCCATCAGTGTGGAAGCGGTCACGAACACCGGGGAGCTGTTTTTT
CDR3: CAISVEAVTNTGELFF

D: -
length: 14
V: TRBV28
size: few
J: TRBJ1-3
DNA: TGTGCCAGCTATCCCCTAAGCTCTGGAAACACCATATATTTT
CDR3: CASYPLSSGNTIYF

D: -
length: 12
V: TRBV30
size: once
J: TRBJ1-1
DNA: TGTGCCTGGAGCGTTGGTCGGACTGAAGCTTTCTTT
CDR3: CAWSVGRTEAFF

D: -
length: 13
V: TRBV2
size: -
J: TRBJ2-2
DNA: TGTGCCACCCTCACAGGGCCGTTCGGGGAGCTGTTTTTT
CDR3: CATLTGPFGELFF

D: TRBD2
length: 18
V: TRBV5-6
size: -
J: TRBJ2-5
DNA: TGTGCCAGCAGCTGGGACGGGACTAGCCGGATCGGGGGAGAGACCCAGTACTTC
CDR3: CASSWDGTSRIGGETQYF

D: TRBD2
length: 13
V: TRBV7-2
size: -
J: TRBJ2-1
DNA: TGTGCCAGCAGCAGCGGGAGCGTGGTTGAGCAGTTCTTC
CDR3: CASSSGSVVEQFF

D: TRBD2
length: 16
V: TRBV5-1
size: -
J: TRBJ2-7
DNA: TGCGCCAGCAGCTGGACTAGCGGGATTTACTCCTACGAGCAGTACTTC
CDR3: CASSWTSGIYSYEQYF

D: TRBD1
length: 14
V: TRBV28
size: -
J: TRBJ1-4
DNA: TGTGCCAGCAGCCCACCCCCACGACAGGGTGGATTGTTTTTT
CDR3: CASSPPPRQGGLFF

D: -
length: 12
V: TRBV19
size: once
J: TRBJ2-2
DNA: TGTGCCAGTAGTATAGGGGTCGGGGAGCTGTTTTTT
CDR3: CASSIGVGELFF

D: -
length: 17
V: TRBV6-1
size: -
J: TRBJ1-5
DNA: TGTGCCAGCAGTGATAGGACAGCTCCCACTAGCAATCAGCCCCAGCATTTT
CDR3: CASSDRTAPTSNQPQHF

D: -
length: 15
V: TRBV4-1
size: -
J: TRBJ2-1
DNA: TGCGCCAGCAGCCAAGAAGGTGGCACTTCTCGCGGGCAGTTCTTC
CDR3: CASSQEGGTSRGQFF

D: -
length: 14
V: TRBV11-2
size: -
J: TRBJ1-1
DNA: TGTGCCAGCAGCTTAGGTTTCACGAACACTGAAGCTTTCTTT
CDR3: CASSLGFTNTEAFF

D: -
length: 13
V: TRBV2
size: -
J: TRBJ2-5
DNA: TGTGCCAGCATCCGGGACATTGGAGAGACCCAGTACTTC
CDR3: CASIRDIGETQYF

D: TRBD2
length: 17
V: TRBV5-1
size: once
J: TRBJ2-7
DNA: TGCGCCAGCAGCTTGGCGGCTAGCGGGAGGGCCGGTCAAGAGCAGTACTTC
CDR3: CASSLAASGRAGQEQYF

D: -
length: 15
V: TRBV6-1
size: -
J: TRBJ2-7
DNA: TGTGCCAGCAGTGAAGGCTGGAGACATACCTACGAGCAGTACTTC
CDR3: CASSEGWRHTYEQYF

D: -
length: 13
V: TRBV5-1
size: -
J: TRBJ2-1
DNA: TGCGCCAGCAGCTTGGCAGGACTGGCTGAGCAGTTCTTC
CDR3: CASSLAGLAEQFF

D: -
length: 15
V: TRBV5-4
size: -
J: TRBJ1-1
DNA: TGTGCCAGCAGCTTGGTACACCAAATGAACACTGAAGCTTTCTTT
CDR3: CASSLVHQMNTEAFF

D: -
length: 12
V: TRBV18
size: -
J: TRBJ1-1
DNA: TGTGCCAGCTCTGGGTATTGGGCTGAAGCTTTCTTT
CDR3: CASSGYWAEAFF

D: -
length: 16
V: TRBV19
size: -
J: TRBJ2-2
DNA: TGTGCCAGCAATTTCCGGCCGGCATCGAACACCGGGGAGCTGTTTTTT
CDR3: CASNFRPASNTGELFF

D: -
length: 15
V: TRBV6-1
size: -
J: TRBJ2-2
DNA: TGTGCCAGCAGTCTACGAAAAAGGGAAGCCGGGGAGCTGTTTTTT
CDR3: CASSLRKREAGELFF

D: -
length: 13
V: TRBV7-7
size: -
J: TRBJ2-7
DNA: TGTGCTAGCAGCTTATCTCTTTTGGCGGAGCAGTACTTC
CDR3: CASSLSLLAEQYF

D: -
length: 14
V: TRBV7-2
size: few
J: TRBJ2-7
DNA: TGTGCCAGCAGCTTAGCCGCGGTGTCCTACGAGCAGTACTTC
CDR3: CASSLAAVSYEQYF

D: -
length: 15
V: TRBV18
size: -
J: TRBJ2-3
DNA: TGTGCCAGCTCAACTTACGGACAGAGCACAGATACGCAGTATTTT
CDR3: CASSTYGQSTDTQYF

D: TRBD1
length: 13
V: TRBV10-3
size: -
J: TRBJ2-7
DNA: TGTGCCATCACAGGGACAGGTGTTGAGGAGCAGTACTTC
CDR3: CAITGTGVEEQYF

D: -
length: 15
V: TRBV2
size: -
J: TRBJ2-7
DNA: TGTGCCAGCAGGGTCCTGGCAGGGACACCCTACGAGCAGTACTTC
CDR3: CASRVLAGTPYEQYF

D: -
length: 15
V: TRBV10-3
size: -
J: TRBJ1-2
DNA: TGTGCCACCCAGACCCAGGTTGGAGCTAACTATGGCTACACCTTC
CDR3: CATQTQVGANYGYTF

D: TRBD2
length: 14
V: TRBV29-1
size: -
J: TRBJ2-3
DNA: TGCAGCGTTCCTCAGCGGGAAAGCACAGATACGCAGTATTTT
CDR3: CSVPQRESTDTQYF

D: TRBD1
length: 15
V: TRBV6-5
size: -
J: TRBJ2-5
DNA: TGTGCCAGCAGTGGCCCGACAGGGGGCGAAAAGACCCAGTACTTC
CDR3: CASSGPTGGEKTQYF

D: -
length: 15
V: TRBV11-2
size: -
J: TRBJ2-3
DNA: TGTGCCAGCAGCTTGGGGCTCGCCCGCACAGATACGCAGTATTTT
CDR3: CASSLGLARTDTQYF

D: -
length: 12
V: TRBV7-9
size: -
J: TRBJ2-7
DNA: TGTGCCAGCGACGTTTCAGGGACCGAGCAGTACTTC
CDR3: CASDVSGTEQYF

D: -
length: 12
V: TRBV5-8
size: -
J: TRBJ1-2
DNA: TGTGCCAGCAGCTTAAGGGTAAACGGCTACACCTTC
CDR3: CASSLRVNGYTF

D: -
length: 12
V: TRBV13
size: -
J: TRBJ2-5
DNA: TGTGCCAGCAGCTTAGCGGGCGAGACCCAGTACTTC
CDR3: CASSLAGETQYF

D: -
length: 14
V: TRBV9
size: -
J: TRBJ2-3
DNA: TGTGCCAGCAGTTTTTTGGGGCTCCCAGATACGCAGTATTTT
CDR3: CASSFLGLPDTQYF

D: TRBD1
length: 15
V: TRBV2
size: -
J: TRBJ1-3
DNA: TGTGCCAGCAGTGCTGAGACAGGGGCTGGAAACACCATATATTTT
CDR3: CASSAETGAGNTIYF

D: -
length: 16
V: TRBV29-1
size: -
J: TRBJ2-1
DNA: TGCAGCGTTCGGCTGTCCACGGGGTCCTCCTACAATGAGCAGTTCTTC
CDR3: CSVRLSTGSSYNEQFF

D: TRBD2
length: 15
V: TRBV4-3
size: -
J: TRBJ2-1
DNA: TGCGCCAGCAGCCACGGGGGTAGCGGGAGTAATGAGCAGTTCTTC
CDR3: CASSHGGSGSNEQFF

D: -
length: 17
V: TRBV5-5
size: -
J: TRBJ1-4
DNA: TGTGCCAGCAGACAGCGGGACACCGTCCAAGCTAATGAAAAACTGTTTTTT
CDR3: CASRQRDTVQANEKLFF

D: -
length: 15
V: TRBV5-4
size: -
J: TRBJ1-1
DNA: TGTGCCAGCAGTTGGGAGAGCGGGATAAACACTGAAGCTTTCTTT
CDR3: CASSWESGINTEAFF

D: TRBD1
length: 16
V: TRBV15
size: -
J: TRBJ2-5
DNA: TGTGCCACCAGCGGCAGGACAGGGGGAACACAAGGGACCCAGTACTTC
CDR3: CATSGRTGGTQGTQYF

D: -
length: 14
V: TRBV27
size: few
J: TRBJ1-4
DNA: TGTGCCAGCGGGTCAGGTCTTCCGGCCGAAAAACTGTTTTTT
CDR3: CASGSGLPAEKLFF

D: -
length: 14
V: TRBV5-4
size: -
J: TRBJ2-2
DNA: TGTGCCAGCAGCGTAGGGGGTAGGACCGGGGAGCTGTTTTTT
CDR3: CASSVGGRTGELFF

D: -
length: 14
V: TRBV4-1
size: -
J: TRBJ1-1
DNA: TGCGCCAGCAGCCAAGAATCAGTGAACACTGAAGCTTTCTTT
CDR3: CASSQESVNTEAFF